Reported below is one TCR beta chain. Its antigen is unidentified. This record belongs to a study of blood T cells in healthy people across ages. General study results and limits: Naive CD4+ cells and diversity were both higher in long-lived donors than in aged donors. Naive and antigen-experienced cells were not separated, limiting conclusive comparison.

Sample-barcoded 5' priming and a J-beta primer mix drove a second PCR of 7 to 11 cycles. TCRdb processed the 5' RACE reads anew with MiXCR; each CDR3 protein has one entry. The sample lists fewer than 700,000 distinct CDR3 sequences, under 55% occurring once. What was sequenced was blood. This receptor was obtained from a man at least 80 years old in good health.

The CDR3 DNA follows: TGTGCCAGCTCAATTTCGACAGACCCATTTCGAGAGCAGTACTTC. It specifies CASSISTDPFREQYF. The chain recombines TRBV18 with TRBJ2-7; D may be TRBD1 (5 bases). The CDR3 sequence is 15 residues long. CDR1 is KGHSH and CDR2 is LQKENI in the germline V gene. Trimming removed 5 bases from V and 7 bases from J, with 21 bases in between.